Described below is a single T cell receptor (beta chain) sequence and its context. The data were taken from a study of CD8 T cells in Susac syndrome. The V gene lost 5 bases and the J gene lost 4 bases, with 14 bases spanning the gap. CDR3 size: 14 residues. Germline CDR1 SEHNR, CDR2 FQNEAQ (reference sequence). RNA amounts of about 0.5 to 1 ug underwent reverse transcription with random hexamers. TCRdb analysed the immunoSEQ multiplex PCR reads with MiXCR anew, one entry per CDR3 protein. The sample includes 150,000 to 200,000 distinct CDR3 sequences, roughly 94% of them seen just once. The specimen was CD4+ T cells from PBMCs. V and J are TRBV7-9 and TRBJ1-2; D gene uncertain. The TCR was taken from a human donor with Susac syndrome. The CDR3 DNA is TGTGCCAGCAGCCAAGAAGGACGGATCTATGGCTACACCTTC. It codes for CASSQEGRIYGYTF. The entire variable domain, with the rest obtained from reference TRBV7-9 and TRBJ1-2, is as follows: DTGVSQNPRHKITKRGQNVTFRCDPISEHNRLYWYRQTLGQGPEFLTYFQNEAQLEKSRLLSDRFSAERPKGSFSTLEIQRTEQGDSAMYLCASSQEGRIYGYTFGSGTRLTVV.